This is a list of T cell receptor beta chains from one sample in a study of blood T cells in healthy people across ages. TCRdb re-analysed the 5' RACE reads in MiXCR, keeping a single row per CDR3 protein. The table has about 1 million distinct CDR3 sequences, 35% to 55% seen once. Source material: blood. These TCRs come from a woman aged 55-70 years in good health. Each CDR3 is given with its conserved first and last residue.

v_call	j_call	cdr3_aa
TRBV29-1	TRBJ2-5	CSVKGETQYF
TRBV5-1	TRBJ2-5	CASNPGSLEAQYF
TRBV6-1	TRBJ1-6	CASSEGYHNSPLHF
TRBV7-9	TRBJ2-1	CASSPIGTSDYNEQFF
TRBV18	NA	CASSPDHLGGETQYF
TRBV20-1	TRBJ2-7	CSTSKLAGSYEQYF
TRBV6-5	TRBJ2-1	CASRFRGENNEQFF
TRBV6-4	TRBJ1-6	CASSVESESPLHF
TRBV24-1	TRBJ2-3	CATGDFQAGGQDTQYF
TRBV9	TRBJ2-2	CASSVLAGASTGELFF
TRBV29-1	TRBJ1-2	CSVEAAGQSGYGYTF
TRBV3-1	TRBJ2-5	CASSHPLGGQYF
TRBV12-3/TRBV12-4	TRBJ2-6	CASSFLPPENGANVLTF
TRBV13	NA	CASSLGLAGQGYEQYF
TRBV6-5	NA	CASSYGTSVVLEQYF
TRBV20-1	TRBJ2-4	CSARGPLQAKNIQYF
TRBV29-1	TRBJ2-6	CSVENQGSGANVLTF
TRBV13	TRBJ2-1	CASSLGIAGGYNEQFF
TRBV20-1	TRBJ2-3	CSARVRNRGRYTDTQYF
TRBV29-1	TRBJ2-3	CTGLAGATDTQYF
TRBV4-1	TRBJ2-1	CASSQAGSGRAYNEQFF
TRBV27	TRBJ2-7	CASSLSAGQVSYEQYF
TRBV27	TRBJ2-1	CASSLSLAGGFEFF
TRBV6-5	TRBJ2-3	CASSIAGVIDTQYF
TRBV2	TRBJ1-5	CASRRENRGNQPQHF
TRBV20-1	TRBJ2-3	CSARDLGLASYTDTQYF
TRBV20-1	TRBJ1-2	CSASGGRGQGNNYGYTF
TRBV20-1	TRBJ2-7	CSARVQGQGQSYEQYF
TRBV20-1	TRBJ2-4	CSARVASGRDQQYF
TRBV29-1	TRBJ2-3	CSVEDLAGSPDTQYF
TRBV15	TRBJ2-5	CATSYRGGEETQYF
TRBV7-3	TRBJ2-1	CASSLTLGSGRKINSYNEQFF
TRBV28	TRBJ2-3	CASKREGQTDTQYF
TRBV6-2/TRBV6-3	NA	CASSYWTSVNYNEQYF
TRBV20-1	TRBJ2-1	CSASGLYNEQFF
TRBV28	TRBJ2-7	CATQGRSTTYEQYF
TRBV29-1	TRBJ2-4	CSVAGGSYKEQYF